These T cell receptor beta chains were read from a single sample in a study of T cell repertoires in cytomegalovirus infection. The antigens these receptors bind are not known. MiXCR, run by TCRdb on the reads, gives a single entry per CDR3 protein. Among tens of thousands of distinct CDR3 sequences listed, roughly 20% were seen once. Sequencing used CD8+ T cells from cultured PBMCs, obtained from culture after CMV antigen stimulation. The origin of the receptors is a human donor in good health (CMV status not recorded). Some clones in this sample may be carry-over from other donors' samples. CDR3s include the opening cysteine and the closing phenylalanine or tryptophan. The order of the fields is V gene, J gene, CDR3 protein.

TRBV11-2	TRBJ2-7	CASSPGQGSGYEQYF
TRBV7-2	TRBJ2-5	CASSLGLAGVETQYF
TRBV12-3/TRBV12-4	TRBJ2-2	CASSLGGGELFF
TRBV27	TRBJ1-1	CASSYHRNTEAFF
TRBV29-1	TRBJ2-7	CSARKRNEQYF
TRBV7-2	TRBJ1-1	CASSFKTERGPEAFF
TRBV29-1	TRBJ2-4	CSVASGRNIQYF
TRBV5-6	TRBJ2-4	CASSRGIIAKNIQYF
TRBV4-1	TRBJ2-7	CASSPALSYEQYF
TRBV6-4	TRBJ2-5	CASSRSPGQGETQYF
TRBV20-1	TRBJ2-1	CSARIADNEQFF
TRBV19	TRBJ2-7	CASSTQIIHEQYF
TRBV19	TRBJ1-1	CASSPDRGYTEAFF
TRBV19	TRBJ1-5	CASSIVQASNQPQHF
TRBV11-2	TRBJ2-7	CASTTGTYEQYF
TRBV6-5	TRBJ1-5	CASNPTRRDRGRENNQPQHF
TRBV7-9	TRBJ1-1	CASSEARQGHTEAFF
TRBV6-2/TRBV6-3	TRBJ1-1	CASSYSGGGAEAFF